This entry lists 21 T cell receptor beta chains sequenced from one sample in a study of T cell responses to AZD1222 COVID-19 vaccine (dated by TCRdb to about 2021). The sample's time point label is to be understood as: baseline before first vaccination. The library was built by means of the immunoSEQ multiplex PCR assay. The clones in this table, taken by TCRdb from immuneACCESS, are in-frame only. Not every clone is retained; where verified, under half of the shortfall comes from an unresolved V gene, and the cause of the rest is unknown. The table for this sample lists some 110,000 clones; 80% to 90% of them were counted only once. 8% to 10% of the sample comes from the top ten. The input for sequencing was peripheral blood, taken on day 0 of AZD1222 vaccination. These TCRs come from an adult in good health.

As regards this clone: The identical CDR3 is also encoded by other nucleotide sequences in the sample. The chain is built from TRBV11-3 and TRBJ2-1; maybe TRBD1 (6 bases). This CDR3 has 15 residues. The ends were cut back, 5 bases at V and 5 bases at J, with 16 bases in the middle. Germline V gene lookup returns CDR1 SGHNT and CDR2 YENEEA. CDR3 sequence (DNA): TGTGCCAGCAGCCCGACAGGAGTCGCCCACAATGAGCAGTTCTTC. It codes for CASSPTGVAHNEQFF. The complete variable domain, with remaining parts taken from reference TRBV11-3 and TRBJ2-1, reads EAGVVQSPRYKIIEKKQPVAFWCNPISGHNTLYWYLQNLGQGPELLIRYENEEAVDDSQLPKDRFSAERLKGVDSTLKIQPAELGDSAVYLCASSPTGVAHNEQFFGPGTRLTVL.

V usage is TRBV4-1 and J usage is TRBJ2-5; D is unclear. CDR3 length: 15 amino acids. The germline CDR1 and CDR2 sequences are MGHRA and YSYEKL. V lost 1 base and J lost 0, with 9 bases in between. The CDR3 protein is CASSQAATYQETQYF. The CDR3 DNA reads TGCGCCAGCAGCCAAGCAGCAACGTACCAAGAGACCCAGTACTTC.

This clone was seen a single time. At one end, the junction sequence differs from germline, possibly due to a read error. The chain employs TRBV2 and TRBJ2-1; 9 nucleotides match TRBD2. This CDR3 contains 17 residues. Germline V gene sequence: CDR1 SNHLY, CDR2 FYNNEI. The CDR3 nucleotides read TGTGCCAGCAGTAAAGCGGTAGCGGGAGCCTCGGGCAATGAGCAGTTCTTC. Translating gives CASSKAVAGASGNEQFF.

The chain carries TRBV12-5 and TRBJ2-7, with D possibly being TRBD2 (5 bases). In germline, CDR1 is LGHNT, CDR2 FRNRAP. Trimming took 9 bases from V and 0 from J, leaving 6 bases between them. The CDR3 loop spans 11 amino acids. DNA of the CDR3: TGTGCTAGCGGGAACTCCTACGAGCAGTACTTC. Residues: CASGNSYEQYF.

The chain links TRBV5-8 to TRBJ2-5, with 9 positions matching TRBD1. CDR1 is SGHTS and CDR2 is YDEGEE in the germline V gene. This CDR3 region has 14 residues. The V segment lost 3 bases and the J segment 6 bases; nucleotides outside the gene matches: 6. The CDR3 region has the DNA TGTGCCAGCAGCTCCCGACAGGGGGGGAAGACCCAGTACTTC. It encodes CASSSRQGGKTQYF.

This rearrangement joins TRBV7-9 to TRBJ1-6, with TRBD1 matching 9 bases. Per germline, CDR1 SEHNR and CDR2 FQNEAQ (reference sequence). J was trimmed by 8 bases and V by 4 bases; bases with no gene match: 3. The CDR3 length is 14 residues. The CDR3 nucleotides read TGTGCCAGCAGCTCCCGGACAGGGGATTCACCCCTCCACTTT. Translation gives CASSSRTGDSPLHF.

This chain joins TRBV10-1 and TRBJ1-6, with D unresolved. The germline gives CDR1 WNHNN, CDR2 SYGVQD (reference sequence). This CDR3 is built from 13 residues. V gave up 5 bases and J gave up 5 bases, with 7 bases separating them. CDR3 nucleotides: TGCGCCAGCAGTAACAGAGATAATTCACCCCTCCACTTT. This codes for CASSNRDNSPLHF.

The chain has TRBV11-2 and TRBJ1-3; a possible D gene is TRBD1 (5 bases). This CDR3 comprises 13 residues. Germline assignment: CDR1 SGHAT and CDR2 FQNNGV. The ends were cut back, 5 bases at V and 2 bases at J, with 7 bases in the middle. The CDR3 is CASSTGPGNTIYF. DNA for the CDR3: TGTGCCAGCAGCACAGGTCCTGGAAACACCATATATTTT.

V gene TRBV7-2 combines with J gene TRBJ2-7; tentatively, D is TRBD1 (5 bases). V dropped 3 bases and J dropped 2 bases, with 11 bases sitting between them. CDR1 SGHTA and CDR2 FQGNSA come from the germline V gene. The CDR3 runs to 14 residues. CDR3 sequence: CASSFSTATYEQYF. CDR3 in DNA: TGTGCCAGCAGCTTTTCGACAGCCACCTACGAGCAGTACTTC.

The table lists this clone with a few counts. The V call is TRBV27, the J call TRBJ1-5; the D gene is possibly TRBD1 (5 bases). Germline V lookup: CDR1 MNHEY, CDR2 SMNVEV (reference sequence). Deletions cut 8 bases from V and 0 bases from J, with 14 bases between. The CDR3 contains 15 residues. CDR3 DNA: TGTGCCAGCGCCTCAGGGTCCGGTAGCAATCAGCCCCAGCATTTT. It yields the protein CASASGSGSNQPQHF.

The genes are TRBV6-2 or TRBV6-3 and TRBJ2-6; D is perhaps TRBD2 (5 bases). There are 15 residues in the CDR3. Trimming pared 2 bases from V and 2 bases from J, leaving 7 bases between. Germline CDR1 MNHEY, CDR2 SVGEGT. The CDR3 DNA is TGTGCCAGCAGTTACGTCGGGGCTGGGGCCAACGTCCTGACTTTC. Translated, it gives CASSYVGAGANVLTF.

This clone came up once. V and J are TRBV11-3 and TRBJ2-2; weak D call: TRBD2 (5 bases). Between the trimmed V and J ends, which lost 5 bases and 1 base, there was a span of 17 bases. This CDR3 is built from 17 residues. Germline CDR1 is SGHNT and CDR2 is YENEEA. CDR3 residues: CASSQRSGLENTGELFF. For the CDR3, the DNA is TGTGCCAGCAGCCAGCGGTCAGGTTTGGAGAACACCGGGGAGCTGTTTTTT.

DNA for the CDR3: TGTGCCAGCAGCCCTCAGGGGGGGGCGGCCACTGAAGCTTTCTTT. Translating gives CASSPQGGAATEAFF. V is TRBV9 and J is TRBJ1-1; the match to TRBD1 covers 7 bases. V shed 4 bases and J 4 bases; nucleotides not matched to a gene: 10. Germline V gene data show CDR1 as SGDLS and CDR2 as YYNGEE. The CDR3 extends over 15 amino acids.

V usage is TRBV27 and J usage is TRBJ2-5; a weak D match, TRBD2 (6 bases). CDR3 size: 16 residues. The V and J ends lost 0 bases and 4 bases respectively, with 15 bases between them. CDR1 MNHEY and CDR2 SMNVEV come from the germline V gene (reference sequence). The CDR3 loop is CASSLSMGGRRETQYF. In DNA, the CDR3 is TGTGCCAGCAGTTTATCGATGGGGGGACGACGAGAGACCCAGTACTTC.

Turning to this clone: Other DNA sequences from this sample encode an identical CDR3 as well. V usage is TRBV14 and J usage is TRBJ1-3, with D hard to call. From germline, CDR1 is SGHDN and CDR2 FVKESK. This CDR3 region has 12 residues. The V and J ends lost 4 bases and 0 bases respectively, with 1 base between them. CDR3 sequence reads: CASSPSGNTIYF. CDR3 bases: TGTGCCAGCAGCCCCTCTGGAAACACCATATATTTT.

This chain connects TRBV19 to TRBJ1-5; tentative D call: TRBD1 (6 bases). V lost 4 bases and J lost 7, with 20 bases in between. The CDR3 consists of 16 residues. In germline, CDR1 is LNHDA, CDR2 SQIVND (reference sequence). CDR3 nucleotide sequence: TGTGCCAGTAGTAGGTCCCCGGCGGGGGCGTCGCAGCCCCAGCATTTT. Translating it yields CASSRSPAGASQPQHF.

The rearrangement links TRBV19 to TRBJ2-7; 7 bases align to TRBD2. Looked up from germline, CDR1 is LNHDA and CDR2 is SQIVND (reference sequence). The CDR3 contains 13 residues. V shed 6 bases and J 0 bases; nucleotides not matched to a gene: 2. DNA of the CDR3: TGTGCCAGTAGAGCGGGGATCTCCTACGAGCAGTACTTC. Amino acids: CASRAGISYEQYF.

The J gene is TRBJ2-5, the V gene TRBV30; D perhaps matches TRBD2 (5 bases). The CDR3 extends over 13 amino acids. Trimming stripped 1 base from V and 2 bases from J, with 8 bases between. The V gene's germline CDR1 is GTSNPN and CDR2 SVGIG (reference sequence). This chain's CDR3 is CAWSGGPQETQYF. The CDR3 DNA reads as TGTGCCTGGAGTGGCGGGCCACAAGAGACCCAGTACTTC.

V and J are TRBV3-1 (or the pseudogene TRBV3-2) and TRBJ2-7, with 7 bases matching TRBD1. The CDR3 length is 15 residues. CDR1 LGHDT and CDR2 YNNKEL come from the germline V gene (reference sequence). After removal of 2 bases from V and 5 bases from J, the junction contained 9 bases not matched to a gene. CDR3 sequence: CASSQYGETGHEQYF. The DNA of the CDR3 is TGTGCCAGCAGCCAATACGGGGAGACAGGGCACGAGCAGTACTTC.

The chain links TRBV19 to TRBJ2-1, with D tentatively TRBD2 (7 bases). Trimming left V 3 bases short and J 7 bases short, with 16 bases between. Germline V gives CDR1 LNHDA, CDR2 SQIVND (reference sequence). The CDR3 is made up of 15 amino acids. CDR3 nucleotides: TGTGCCAGTAGTATCTGGGGGGGCTTAGGTAATGAGCAGTTCTTC. It is translated as CASSIWGGLGNEQFF.

The chain combines TRBV18 with TRBJ2-5; D is perhaps TRBD2 (5 bases). The CDR3 covers 13 residues. Germline CDR1 reads KGHSH; CDR2 reads LQKENI. V dropped 2 bases and J dropped 7 bases, with 11 bases sitting between them. In DNA, the CDR3 is TGTGCCAGCTCACCAGGGCTCGAGGGGACCCAGTACTTC. Amino acids: CASSPGLEGTQYF.